This passage covers 11 T cell receptor beta chains from one sample sequenced in a study of cytotoxic CD8 clonotypes in ibrutinib-treated CLL. Generated by immunoSEQ multiplex PCR, the TCRdb table keeps only in-frame clones and is missing some. Among more than 60,000 clones listed, 83% were seen once. Sequenced material: PBMCs, taken after 24 months of ibrutinib treatment. These receptors originate from a human donor with chronic lymphocytic leukemia.

This clone turned up a few times. The chain couples TRBV6-1 to TRBJ2-2, with TRBD2 identical over 10 bases. The V gene's germline CDR1 is MNHNS and CDR2 SASEGT. The CDR3 spans 16 residues. V gave up 4 bases and J gave up 5 bases; unmatched junction bases: 7. The chain's CDR3 is CASSAPSGRGTGELFF. The CDR3 region has the DNA TGTGCCAGCAGTGCACCTAGCGGGAGAGGGACCGGGGAGCTGTTTTTT.

This chain links TRBV6-5 with TRBJ2-1; unclear D gene. The CDR3 length is 16 residues. Per germline, CDR1 MNHEY and CDR2 SVGAGI. V was shortened by 0 bases and J by 1 base, with 10 bases between the two germline ends. The CDR3: CASSYSLRSSYNEQFF. DNA of the CDR3: TGTGCCAGCAGTTACTCCCTCAGGAGTTCCTACAATGAGCAGTTCTTC.

The CDR3 spells CASTAGLVHNEQFF. CDR3 bases: TGTGCCAGCACTGCGGGACTAGTCCACAATGAGCAGTTCTTC. The chain uses TRBV2 and TRBJ2-1; 8 bases line up with TRBD2. V was pared by 7 bases and J by 5 bases, with 7 bases of the junction left unmatched. Germline lookup yields CDR1 SNHLY and CDR2 FYNNEI. The CDR3 contains 14 residues. The entire variable domain, with the rest obtained from reference TRBV2 and TRBJ2-1, is as follows: EPEVTQTPSHQVTQMGQEVILRCVPISNHLYFYWYRQILGQKVEFLVSFYNNEISEKSEIFDDQFSVERPDGSNFTLKIRSTKLEDSAMYFCASTAGLVHNEQFFGPGTRLTVL.

The gene calls are TRBV28 and TRBJ2-7; D possibly uses TRBD1 or TRBD2 (7 bases each). This CDR3 has 15 residues. Germline V gene data show CDR1 as MDHEN and CDR2 as SYDVKM. Trimming took off 5 bases at V and 4 bases at J, with 18 bases between the two ends. CDR3 protein: CASSPQGRGHYEQYF. CDR3 nucleotides: TGTGCCAGCAGTCCCCAGGGGAGGGGGCATTACGAGCAGTACTTC. Based on the CDR3 plus reference TRBV28 and TRBJ2-7, the full variable domain is DVKVTQSSRYLVKRTGEKVFLECVQDMDHENMFWYRQDPGLGLRLIYFSYDVKMKEKGDIPEGYSVSREKKERFSLILESASTNQTSMYLCASSPQGRGHYEQYFGPGTRLTVT.

The V and J genes are TRBV6-5 and TRBJ1-4; no clear D. Trimming pared 7 bases from V and 8 bases from J, leaving 20 bases between. Germline CDR1 and CDR2: MNHEY and SVGAGI. The CDR3 contains 15 residues. CDR3 in amino acids: CASTSSEGSSEKLFF. The CDR3, as DNA: TGTGCCAGCACCTCCTCCGAGGGCTCGAGCGAAAAACTGTTTTTT.

Points on this clone: At one end, the junction sequence differs from germline, possibly due to a read error. The chain carries TRBV30 and TRBJ2-1, with unresolved D. The CDR3 has 11 amino acids. Germline assignment: CDR1 GTSNPN and CDR2 SVGIG (reference sequence). The CDR3 region has the DNA TGTGCCTGGAGTACCCCCCCCCAGTCGGTCTTC. Translating gives CAWSTPPQSVF.

The genes are TRBV2 and TRBJ2-2; D may be TRBD1 (6 bases). Germline lookup yields CDR1 SNHLY and CDR2 FYNNEI. Trimming stripped 0 bases from V and 7 bases from J, with 15 bases between. The CDR3 consists of 16 residues. For the CDR3, the DNA is TGTGCCAGCAGTGAAGCTGGTTCAGGGGCTGGCGGGGAGCTGTTTTTT. Translation gives CASSEAGSGAGGELFF.

J is TRBJ2-7 and V is TRBV9; the match to TRBD2 covers 12 bases. The trim removed 4 bases at V and 5 bases at J, leaving 13 bases unmatched. This CDR3 is built from 17 residues. From germline, CDR1 is SGDLS and CDR2 YYNGEE. The CDR3 spells CASSLQGWTSGNHEQYF. The CDR3 DNA reads TGTGCCAGCAGCCTCCAGGGTTGGACTAGCGGGAACCACGAGCAGTACTTC.

The chain employs TRBV9 and TRBJ2-1, with 9 bases aligning to TRBD1. V lost 4 bases, J lost 3 bases, and 8 bases stayed unmatched. The CDR3 extends over 16 amino acids. The V gene's germline CDR1 is SGDLS and CDR2 YYNGEE. In DNA, the CDR3 is TGTGCCAGCAGCCCCGAATGGGGACAGGGCTACAATGAGCAGTTCTTC. It codes for CASSPEWGQGYNEQFF.

This clone was observed a single time. The chain carries TRBV10-3 and TRBJ2-1, with 7 bases matching TRBD2. The germline CDR1 and CDR2 sequences are ENHRY and SYGVKD. Germline trimming cut 4 bases from V and 0 bases from J; bases unmatched to any gene: 9. The CDR3 covers 17 residues. The CDR3 reads CAISARGSTTSYNEQFF. The CDR3 coding sequence is TGTGCCATCAGTGCTCGCGGGAGTACTACCTCCTACAATGAGCAGTTCTTC.

The CDR3 is CASRSYSSSYNEQFF. For the CDR3, the DNA is TGTGCCAGCAGGTCCTACTCAAGCTCCTACAATGAGCAGTTCTTC. This chain links TRBV7-2 with TRBJ2-1; D is unclear. Trimming left V 6 bases short and J 0 bases short, with 12 bases between. CDR1 is SGHTA and CDR2 is FQGNSA in the germline V gene. The CDR3 extends over 15 amino acids.